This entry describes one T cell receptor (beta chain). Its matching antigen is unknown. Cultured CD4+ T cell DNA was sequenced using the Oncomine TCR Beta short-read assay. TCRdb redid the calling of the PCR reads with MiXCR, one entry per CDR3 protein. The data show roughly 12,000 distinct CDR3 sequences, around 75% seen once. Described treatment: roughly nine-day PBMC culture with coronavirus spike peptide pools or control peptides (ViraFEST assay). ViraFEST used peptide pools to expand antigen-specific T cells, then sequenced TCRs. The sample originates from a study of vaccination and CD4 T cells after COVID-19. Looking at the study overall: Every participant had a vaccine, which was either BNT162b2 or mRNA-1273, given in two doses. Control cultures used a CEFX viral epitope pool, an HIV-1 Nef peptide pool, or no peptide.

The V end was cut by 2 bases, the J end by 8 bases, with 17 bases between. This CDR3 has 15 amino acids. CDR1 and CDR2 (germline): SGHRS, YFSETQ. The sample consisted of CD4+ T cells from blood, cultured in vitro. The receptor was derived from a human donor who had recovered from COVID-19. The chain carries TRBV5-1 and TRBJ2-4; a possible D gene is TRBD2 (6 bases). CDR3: CASSFGGAGVDIQYF. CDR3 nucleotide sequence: TGCGCCAGCAGCTTCGGAGGGGCGGGTGTGGACATTCAGTACTTC.